The 23 T cell receptor beta chains presented below share a single source sample, sequenced in a study of beta chain features in type 1 diabetes. Their antigens are not known. Every isolated RNA sample was fully reverse transcribed, so sequencing captured expressed TCRB transcripts. The data were produced by immunoSEQ multiplex PCR, yet TCRdb's version contains in-frame clones alone and is incomplete. The profile shows approximately 130,000 clones, 17% of them singletons. General study findings and limits: All four CD4+ subsets from Type 1 diabetes patients carried moderately but significantly shorter TCRB CDR3s.

The sequencing input was central memory CD4+ T cells from blood. These TCRs come from a man aged 18 to 30 with type 1 diabetes.

This clone occurred a few times. The gene calls are TRBV5-1 and TRBJ2-3, with TRBD1 matching over 9 bases. The CDR3 length is 17 residues. V gave up 6 bases and J gave up 6 bases; unmatched junction bases: 17. Germline V gives CDR1 SGHRS, CDR2 YFSETQ. The CDR3 spells CASTKRDLTGGADTQYF. DNA of the CDR3: TGCGCCAGCACCAAACGTGACCTGACAGGGGGAGCCGATACGCAGTATTTT.

This clone showed up just a few times. This CDR3 reads CASSLLGTDTQYF. CDR3 in DNA: TGTGCCAGCAGTTTATTGGGCACAGATACGCAGTATTTT. The chain recombines TRBV27 with TRBJ2-3; no reliable D call. The CDR3 runs 13 residues. The V end lost 1 base, the J end lost 1 base, and 3 bases lay between the germline ends. The germline V gene encodes CDR1 MNHEY and CDR2 SMNVEV (reference sequence).

V gene TRBV5-6 combines with J gene TRBJ2-7; no clear D. Germline assignment: CDR1 SGHDT and CDR2 YYEEEE. This CDR3 region has 11 residues. With 1 base removed from V and 5 bases from J, the gap between germline ends came to 4 bases. CDR3 in DNA: TGTGCCAGCAGCTTGTACGACGAGCAGTACTTC. Translated, it gives CASSLYDEQYF.

The V call is TRBV6-6, the J call TRBJ2-7, with D perhaps TRBD1 (5 bases). Germline lookup yields CDR1 MNHNY and CDR2 SVGAGI (reference sequence). This CDR3 is 13 amino acids long. The V end lost 10 bases, the J end lost 5 bases, and 18 bases lay between the germline ends. DNA of the CDR3: TGTGCCATCCAGGGAAGGGGTGGCCACGAGCAGTACTTC. As protein: CAIQGRGGHEQYF.

The rearrangement links TRBV5-1 to TRBJ2-5; 13 nucleotides align to TRBD2. J was trimmed by 2 bases and V by 4 bases; bases with no gene match: 5. Germline CDR1 SGHRS, CDR2 YFSETQ. The CDR3 sequence is 16 residues long. The CDR3 nucleotides read TGCGCCAGCAGCCTTGGGGGACTAGCGGGACAAGAGACCCAGTACTTC. Translating gives CASSLGGLAGQETQYF.

This clone was seen only a few times. This chain uses TRBV6-5 with TRBJ2-6; 7 bases are a match to TRBD1. The V gene end was trimmed by 5 bases and the J gene end by 10 bases; junction bases not matched to a gene: 2. This CDR3 is built from 12 residues. In germline, CDR1 is MNHEY, CDR2 SVGAGI. CDR3 bases: TGTGCCAGCAGTCGGGACAGTAACGTCCTGACTTTC. Protein sequence: CASSRDSNVLTF.

The CDR3 DNA follows: TGTGCCAGCAGCTTAACAGGGACAGATACGCAGTATTTT. This codes for CASSLTGTDTQYF. The chain uses TRBV7-3 and TRBJ2-3, with unresolved D. The CDR3 loop spans 13 amino acids. V lost 0 bases, J lost 3 bases, and 4 bases lay in between. CDR1 is SGHTA, CDR2 FQGTGA, per germline.

In regard to this clone: Since a much larger clone is just one base distant, this may be a read error. The rearrangement joins TRBV19 to TRBJ2-1; D might be TRBD2 (5 bases). Trimming shortened V by 1 base and J by 5 bases, and 12 bases separated the two germline ends. The CDR3 covers 15 residues. Germline-derived CDR1 and CDR2 are LNHDA and SQIVND (reference sequence). The CDR3 protein is CASSIVERRHNEQFF. The CDR3 region has the DNA TGTGCCAGTAGTATAGTCGAGCGGAGGCACAATGAGCAGTTCTTC.

The sample holds a few counts of this clone. The CDR3 DNA reads TGTGCCAGCTGTAGACAGGGCGGGTGGTACAATGAGCAGTTCTTC. Its protein product is CASCRQGGWYNEQFF. The chain has TRBV27 and TRBJ2-1, with 7 bases that match TRBD1. Trimming took 8 bases from V and 4 from J; bases not matched to a gene: 11. CDR1 and CDR2 from the germline V gene are MNHEY and SMNVEV (reference sequence). This CDR3 spans 15 amino acids.

Only one count was recorded for this clone. This chain joins TRBV28 and TRBJ1-5; TRBD1 matches at 8 bases. This CDR3 contains 15 residues. Germline loops: CDR1 MDHEN, CDR2 SYDVKM. Trimming at V came to 10 bases and at J to 6 bases, leaving 14 bases not matched to a gene. The CDR3 region is CAIRSPTQGGQPQHF. In DNA form, the CDR3 reads TGTGCCATCAGAAGTCCCACACAGGGGGGTCAGCCCCAGCATTTT.

This clone was seen many times. The rearrangement links TRBV7-2 to TRBJ2-7, with D perhaps being TRBD1 or TRBD2 (7 bases each). CDR3 length: 16 residues. Germline CDR1 SGHTA, CDR2 FQGNSA. Trimming took off 5 bases at V and 7 bases at J, with 24 bases between the two ends. CDR3: CASSPQAGGALGEQYF. In DNA, the CDR3 is TGTGCCAGCAGCCCCCAGGCAGGGGGGGCCCTGGGGGAGCAGTACTTC. Combining the CDR3 with reference TRBV7-2 and TRBJ2-7 gives the whole variable domain GAGVSQSPSNKVTEKGKDVELRCDPISGHTALYWYRQSLGQGLEFLIYFQGNSAPDKSGLPSDRFSAERTGGSVSTLTIQRTQQEDSAVYLCASSPQAGGALGEQYFGPGTRLTVT.

This clone was seen more than once but under ten times. The chain joins TRBV9 to TRBJ2-5; TRBD1 agrees at 7 bases. V lost 5 bases to trimming and J lost 2 bases; unmatched junction nucleotides: 6. Germline assignment: CDR1 SGDLS and CDR2 YYNGEE. The CDR3 consists of 14 residues. The CDR3 DNA reads as TGTGCCAGCAGTAGAAACAGGGGACAAGAGACCCAGTACTTC. This translates into CASSRNRGQETQYF.

The rearrangement uses TRBV5-6 and TRBJ2-1, with 12 bases that match TRBD2. CDR1 and CDR2 from the germline V gene are SGHDT and YYEEEE. The trim removed 3 bases at V and 4 bases at J, leaving 5 bases unmatched. The CDR3 loop spans 16 amino acids. The CDR3 coding sequence is TGTGCCAGCAGCTCCATACTAGCGGGGGGTTACAATGAGCAGTTCTTC. Protein sequence: CASSSILAGGYNEQFF. The variable domain in full, with the rest retrieved from reference TRBV5-6 and TRBJ2-1, is DAGVTQSPTHLIKTRGQQVTLRCSPKSGHDTVSWYQQALGQGPQFIFQYYEEEERQRGNFPDRFSGHQFPNYSSELNVNALLLGDSALYLCASSSILAGGYNEQFFGPGTRLTVL.

In its sample, this clone was seen once. A far larger clone is one nucleotide away, so this likely arose from a read error. The chain recombines TRBV30 with TRBJ2-1; D is perhaps TRBD1 or TRBD2 (5 bases each). V was pared by 8 bases and J by 7 bases, with 18 bases between. In germline, CDR1 is GTSNPN, CDR2 SVGIG (reference sequence). This CDR3 has 13 residues. The CDR3 coding sequence is TGTGCCGGGGACCGGACTCCTGAGAATGAGCAGTTCTTC. Its protein is CAGDRTPENEQFF.

The chain uses TRBV7-2 and TRBJ2-5; D is undetermined. The CDR3 covers 15 residues. Germline-derived CDR1 and CDR2 are SGHTA and FQGNSA. Trimming took 4 bases from V and 1 from J, leaving 13 bases between them. CDR3 residues: CASSSFSLGQETQYF. CDR3 DNA: TGTGCCAGCAGCTCTTTCTCCTTGGGCCAAGAGACCCAGTACTTC.

The J gene is TRBJ2-1, the V gene TRBV6-6; 11 bases match TRBD2. CDR1 and CDR2 from the germline V gene are MNHNY and SVGAGI (reference sequence). There are 16 residues in the CDR3. Losses at the gene ends were 8 bases for V and 6 bases for J; bases not matched to a gene: 12. CDR3 coding DNA: TGTGCCAGCCGAACCGCAACTAGCGGGAGTTCCAATGAGCAGTTCTTC. This translates into CASRTATSGSSNEQFF.

The chain has TRBV7-9 and TRBJ2-1; D is possibly TRBD2 (5 bases). The germline V gene has CDR1 SEHNR and CDR2 FQNEAQ (reference sequence). The CDR3 length is 13 residues. Trimming removed 0 bases at V and 7 bases at J, with 7 bases between. The CDR3 DNA reads as TGTGCCAGCAGCTTAGCGCTAGCTAATGAGCAGTTCTTC. Residues: CASSLALANEQFF.

This clone came up a few times. The CDR3, as DNA: TGTGCCAGCAGCGTAGCTAGCCTCAACAATGAGCAGTTCTTC. Protein sequence: CASSVASLNNEQFF. The chain employs TRBV9 and TRBJ2-1; weak D call: TRBD2 (5 bases). The CDR3 has 14 amino acids. Between the trimmed V and J ends, which lost 0 bases and 5 bases, there was a span of 9 bases. Per the germline V gene, CDR1 is SGDLS and CDR2 is YYNGEE.

This clone was counted at least ten times. CDR3 sequence reads: CASSPRQRVAGRLSSYEQYF. In DNA, the CDR3 is TGTGCCAGCAGCCCTCGCCAGCGGGTAGCGGGACGGTTGAGCTCCTACGAGCAGTACTTC. The chain couples TRBV14 to TRBJ2-7, with TRBD2 identical over 8 bases. Germline V CDR1 and CDR2: SGHDN, FVKESK. This CDR3 is 20 amino acids long. V shed 4 bases, J shed 0 bases, and the junction held 20 bases outside the gene matches.

The rearrangement uses TRBV6-5 and TRBJ2-7; 11 bases match TRBD2. There are 15 residues in the CDR3. CDR1 and CDR2 from the germline V gene are MNHEY and SVGAGI. The trim removed 5 bases at V and 0 bases at J, leaving 3 bases unmatched. CDR3 coding DNA: TGTGCCAGCAGTCTGACTAGCGGGGCCTCCTACGAGCAGTACTTC. Its translation is CASSLTSGASYEQYF.

This clone was picked up many times. The CDR3 sequence is CSVGALDEQFF. The CDR3 region has the DNA TGCAGCGTTGGGGCGTTAGATGAGCAGTTCTTC. The rearrangement uses TRBV29-1 and TRBJ2-1, with D unresolved. V dropped 4 bases and J dropped 8 bases, with 9 bases sitting between them. The CDR3 covers 11 residues. The germline V gene has CDR1 SQVTM and CDR2 ANQGSEA.

This clone came up a few times. The rearrangement joins TRBV7-9 to TRBJ1-1; tentative D call: TRBD1 (5 bases). CDR1 is SEHNR, CDR2 FQNEAQ, per germline (reference sequence). The V end lost 0 bases, the J end lost 4 bases, and 12 bases lay between the germline ends. This CDR3 has 15 residues. DNA for the CDR3: TGTGCCAGCAGCTTAGCGTGGGCAGGGCCCACTGAAGCTTTCTTT. Its translation is CASSLAWAGPTEAFF.

V is TRBV30 and J is TRBJ2-1; 7 positions agree with TRBD1. V was clipped by 5 bases and J by 16 bases; unmatched bases: 20. Germline values: CDR1 GTSNPN, CDR2 SVGIG (reference sequence). The CDR3 runs 14 residues. The CDR3 here is CAWAATTGSVSVFF. CDR3 nucleotide sequence: TGTGCCTGGGCCGCAACGACAGGGAGTGTAAGTGTTTTCTTC.